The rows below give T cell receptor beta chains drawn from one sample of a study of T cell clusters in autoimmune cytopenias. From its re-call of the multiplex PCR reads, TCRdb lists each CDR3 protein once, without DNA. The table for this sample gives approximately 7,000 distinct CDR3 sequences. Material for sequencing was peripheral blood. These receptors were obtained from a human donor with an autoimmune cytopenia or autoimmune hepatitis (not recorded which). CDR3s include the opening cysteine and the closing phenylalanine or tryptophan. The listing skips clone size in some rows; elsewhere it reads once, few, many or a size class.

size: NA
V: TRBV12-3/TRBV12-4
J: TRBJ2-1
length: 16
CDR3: CASTALAGGRYNEQFF

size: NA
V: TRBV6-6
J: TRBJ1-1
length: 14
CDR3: CASRTGGRNTEAFF

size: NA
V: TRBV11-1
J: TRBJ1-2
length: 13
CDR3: CASSSGPTGGLTF

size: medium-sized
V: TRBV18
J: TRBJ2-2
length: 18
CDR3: CASSPRLPGSYDTGELFF

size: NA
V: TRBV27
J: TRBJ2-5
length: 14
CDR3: CASRTSGGQETQYF

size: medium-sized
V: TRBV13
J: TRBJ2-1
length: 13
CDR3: CASSLGGANEQFF

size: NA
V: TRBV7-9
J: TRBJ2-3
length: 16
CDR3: CASSLALAASTDTQYF

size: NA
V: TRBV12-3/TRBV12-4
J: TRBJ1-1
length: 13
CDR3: CASSYFQNTEAFF

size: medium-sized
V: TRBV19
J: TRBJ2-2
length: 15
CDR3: CASSMEGQVVGELFF

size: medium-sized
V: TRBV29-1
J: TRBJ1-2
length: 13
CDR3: CSASPRGHSGYTF

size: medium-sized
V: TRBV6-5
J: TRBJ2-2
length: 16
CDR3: CASSLRAPENTGELFF

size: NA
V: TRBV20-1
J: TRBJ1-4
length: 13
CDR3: CSAAGSGGEKLFF

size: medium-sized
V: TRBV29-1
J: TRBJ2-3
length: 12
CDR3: CSVDSGADTQYF

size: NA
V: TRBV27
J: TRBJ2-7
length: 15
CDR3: CASRGTSGSFYEQYF

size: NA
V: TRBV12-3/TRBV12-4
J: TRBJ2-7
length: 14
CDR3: CASWDSMSSYEQYF

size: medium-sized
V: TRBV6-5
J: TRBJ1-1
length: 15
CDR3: CASSTLRAGNTEAFF

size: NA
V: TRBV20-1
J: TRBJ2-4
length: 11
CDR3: CSARIQNIQYF

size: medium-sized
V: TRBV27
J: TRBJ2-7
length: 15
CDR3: CASSQGQGHHYEQYF

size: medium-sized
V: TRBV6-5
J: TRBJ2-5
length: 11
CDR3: CASSYMETQYF

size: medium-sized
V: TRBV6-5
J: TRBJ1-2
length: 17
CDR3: CASSYSHRGQGGAGYTF

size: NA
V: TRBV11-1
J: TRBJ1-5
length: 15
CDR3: CASSLGGQPKQPQHF

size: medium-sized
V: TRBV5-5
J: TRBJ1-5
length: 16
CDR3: CASSFYSSGQGQPQHF

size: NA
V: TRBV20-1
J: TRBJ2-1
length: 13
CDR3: CSASLGFYNEQFF

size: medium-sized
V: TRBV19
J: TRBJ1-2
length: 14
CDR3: CASSISEWTAIYTF

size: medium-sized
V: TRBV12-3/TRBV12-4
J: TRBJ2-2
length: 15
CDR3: CASSLASRNTGELFF

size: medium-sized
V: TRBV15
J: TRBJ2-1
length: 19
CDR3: CATSRRPGERGILYNEQFF

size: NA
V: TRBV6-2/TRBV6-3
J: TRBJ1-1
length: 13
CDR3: CASSGQSNTEAFF

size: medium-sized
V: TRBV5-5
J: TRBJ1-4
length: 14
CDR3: CASRAGPSNEKLFF

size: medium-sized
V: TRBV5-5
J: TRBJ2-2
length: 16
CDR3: CASSLRQATNTGELFF

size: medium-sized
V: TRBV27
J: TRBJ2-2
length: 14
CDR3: CASSFTPLSGELFF

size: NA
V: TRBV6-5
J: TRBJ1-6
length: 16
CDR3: CASSPGQGLANSPLHF

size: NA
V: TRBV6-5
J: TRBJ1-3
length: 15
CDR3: CASTKGTAAGNTIYF

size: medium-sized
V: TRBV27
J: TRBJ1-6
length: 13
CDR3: CASSENYNSPLHF

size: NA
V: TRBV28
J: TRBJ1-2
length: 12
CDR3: CASSLLSAGYTF

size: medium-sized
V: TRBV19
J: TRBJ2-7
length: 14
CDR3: CASSPGLAGYEQYF

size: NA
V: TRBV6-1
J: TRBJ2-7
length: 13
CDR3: CASSEGPTREQYF

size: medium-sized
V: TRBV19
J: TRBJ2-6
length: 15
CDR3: CASSIQGTGANVLTF

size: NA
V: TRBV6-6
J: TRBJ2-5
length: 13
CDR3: CATSGVYEETQYF

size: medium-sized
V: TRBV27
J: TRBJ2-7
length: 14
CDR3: CASSMSGTNSGQYF

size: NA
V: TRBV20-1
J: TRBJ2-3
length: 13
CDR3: CSARRPGGDTQYF

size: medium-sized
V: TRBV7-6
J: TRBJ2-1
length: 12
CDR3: CASSLGQIEQFF

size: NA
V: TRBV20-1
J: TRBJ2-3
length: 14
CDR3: CSARGSVLTDTQYF

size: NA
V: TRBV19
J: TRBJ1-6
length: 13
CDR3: CASSIPGDSPLHF

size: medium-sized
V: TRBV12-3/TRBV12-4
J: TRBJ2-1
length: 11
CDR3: CASSFVDEQFF

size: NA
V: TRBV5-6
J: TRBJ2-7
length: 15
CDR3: CASSPGRGDYYEQYF